This T cell receptor beta chain was sequenced in a study of cytomegalovirus exposure and HLA in healthy donors. General observations from the study: Among CMV-associated TCR beta chains, most appeared HLA-restricted in a later analysis. Sequencing depth roughly uniform across donors was assumed in presence/absence analyses.

In the case of this clone: The target antigen is unknown. Distinct nucleotide sequences in the sample also encode this CDR3.

The ends were cut back, 3 bases at V and 0 bases at J, with 11 bases in the middle. The CDR3 is 15 amino acids. Use of 60 Vbeta and 13 Jbeta primers characterized the PCR. Sequenced by immunoSEQ multiplex PCR; TCRdb stores in-frame clones only, minus some. The sample carries 150,000 to 200,000 clones, around 88% recorded once. This chain uses TRBV23-1 with TRBJ1-1; D may be TRBD1 (5 bases). TRBV23-1 is identified as an open reading frame with a role that is uncertain. This clonotype originated in a woman in her twenties or thirties in good health and CMV-seronegative. Source material: PBMCs. CDR3 in amino acids: CASSHDSRVNTEAFF. The CDR3 DNA reads TGCGCCAGCAGTCACGATAGCAGGGTGAACACTGAAGCTTTCTTT.